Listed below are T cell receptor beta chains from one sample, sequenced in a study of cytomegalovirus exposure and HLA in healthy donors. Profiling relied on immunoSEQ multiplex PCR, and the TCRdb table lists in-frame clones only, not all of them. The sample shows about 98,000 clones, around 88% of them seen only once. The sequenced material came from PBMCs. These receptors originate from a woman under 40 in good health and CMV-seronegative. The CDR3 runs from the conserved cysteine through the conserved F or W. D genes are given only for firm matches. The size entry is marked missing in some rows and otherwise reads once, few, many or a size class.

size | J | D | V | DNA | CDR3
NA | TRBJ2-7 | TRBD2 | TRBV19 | TGTGCCAGTAGTATGGGTCTAGCGGGAGAGTACGAGCAGTACTTC | CASSMGLAGEYEQYF
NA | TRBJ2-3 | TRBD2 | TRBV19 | TGTGCCAGTAGTATGACTAGCGGGAGGTTCATGGGCACAGATACGCAGTATTTT | CASSMTSGRFMGTDTQYF
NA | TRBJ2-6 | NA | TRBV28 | TGTGCCACCACGAGCCATCTTGGCTCTGGGGCCAACGTCCTGACTTTC | CATTSHLGSGANVLTF
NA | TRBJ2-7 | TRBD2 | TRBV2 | TGTGCCAGTCAGTCCCCCTCTTTCCTAGGGCCGGGAGGGGGGTTACGAGTAAAGCAGTACTTC | CASQSPSFLGPGGGLRVKQYF
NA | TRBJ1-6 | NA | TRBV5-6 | TGTGCCAGCAGGAGAAACACGGGTTACTCCTATAATTCACCCCTCCACTTT | CASRRNTGYSYNSPLHF
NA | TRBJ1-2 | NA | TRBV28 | TGTGCCAGCAGCTGGGAGGGGTATGGCTACACCTTC | CASSWEGYGYTF
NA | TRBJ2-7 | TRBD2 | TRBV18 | TGTGCCAGCACACCACAAACGGGAGGCGACGAGCAGTACTTC | CASTPQTGGDEQYF
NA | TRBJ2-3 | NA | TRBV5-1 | TGCGCCAGCAGCTTGGGTATTGGCGCGGAGACAGATACGCAGTATTTT | CASSLGIGAETDTQYF
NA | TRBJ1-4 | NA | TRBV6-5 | TGTGCCAGCAGTTATGGGCAGGGAAGATCAAGTGAAAAACTGTTTTTT | CASSYGQGRSSEKLFF
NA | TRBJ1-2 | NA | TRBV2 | TGTGCCAGCAGTGGAACGCGGGAGATGCACTATGGCTACACCTTC | CASSGTREMHYGYTF
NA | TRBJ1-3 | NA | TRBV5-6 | TGTGCCAGCAGCTCGCCGGGACTCAACTCTGGAAACACCATATATTTT | CASSSPGLNSGNTIYF
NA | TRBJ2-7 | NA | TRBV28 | TGTGCCAGCAAATTGGGTAGGAGCTCTTACGAGCAGTACTTC | CASKLGRSSYEQYF
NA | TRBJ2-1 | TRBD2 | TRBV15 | TGTGCCACCAGAAGAGAAGCGGGGGGCCTTAGGAACCATGAGCAGTTCTTC | CATRREAGGLRNHEQFF
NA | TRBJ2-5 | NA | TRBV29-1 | TGCAGCGGCGTTTGGGGGCTCCAAGAGACCCAGTACTTC | CSGVWGLQETQYF
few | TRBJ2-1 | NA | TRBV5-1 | TGCGCCAGCAGCTTGGGGGCTACGGGAGCTGAGCAGTTCTTC | CASSLGATGAEQFF
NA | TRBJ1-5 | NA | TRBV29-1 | TGCAGCGCAACGGCGGGGAATCAGCCCCAGCATTTT | CSATAGNQPQHF
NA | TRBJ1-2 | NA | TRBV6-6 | TGTGCCAGCAGGTCCTCGGGGGGATGGTCCTATGGCTACACCTTC | CASRSSGGWSYGYTF
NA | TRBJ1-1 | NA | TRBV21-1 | TGTGCCAGCAGCAAAGGGCCCTTGGTGAACACTGAAGCTTTCTTT | CASSKGPLVNTEAFF
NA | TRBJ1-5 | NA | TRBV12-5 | TGTGCTAGTGGTTCCCACGGGACAAGGCGCAATCAGCCCCAGCATTTT | CASGSHGTRRNQPQHF
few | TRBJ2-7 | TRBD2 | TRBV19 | TGTGCCAGTAGTATAGGAGTTAGGGGGACTAGCCGTGACGAGCAGTACTTC | CASSIGVRGTSRDEQYF
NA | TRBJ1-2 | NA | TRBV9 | TGTGCCAGCAGCGTGGGGAGAGGTAACTATGGCTACACCTTC | CASSVGRGNYGYTF
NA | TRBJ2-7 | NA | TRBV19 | TGTGCCAGTAGTACCGTGCCCCACTCCGAGCAGTACTTC | CASSTVPHSEQYF
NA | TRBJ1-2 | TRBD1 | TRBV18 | TGTGCCAGCTCACTGGGACAGGGGAGATATGGTAGCTATGGCTACACCTTC | CASSLGQGRYGSYGYTF
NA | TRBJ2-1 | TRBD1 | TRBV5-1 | TGCGCCAGCGGTTCGACAGGGGTCGATGAGCAGTTCTTC | CASGSTGVDEQFF
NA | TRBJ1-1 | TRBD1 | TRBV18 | TGTGCCAGCTCACCACCGAGGGGGCTTTGGGATGATTTCGCTGAAGCTTTCTTT | CASSPPRGLWDDFAEAFF
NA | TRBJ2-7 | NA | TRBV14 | TGTGCCAGCAGGAGGGGGCTAGCGGGTGTCTACGAGCAGTACTTC | CASRRGLAGVYEQYF
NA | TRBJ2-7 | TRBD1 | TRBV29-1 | TGCAGCGCCACTACGACAGGGGGGTACGAGCAGTACTTC | CSATTTGGYEQYF
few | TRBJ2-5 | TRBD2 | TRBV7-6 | TGTGCCAGCAGCGTGGGACTAGCGGGAAAGACCCAGTACTTC | CASSVGLAGKTQYF
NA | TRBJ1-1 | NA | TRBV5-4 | TGTGCCAGCAGCTTGCCCGGGATGAACACTGAAGCTTTCTTT | CASSLPGMNTEAFF
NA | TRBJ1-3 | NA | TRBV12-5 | TGTGCTAGTGGTTTGGAAACGGGACTCTCTGGAAACACCATATATTTT | CASGLETGLSGNTIYF
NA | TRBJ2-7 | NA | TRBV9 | TGTGCCAGCAGCGTAGCCGGGGGAAGTGCGGGTGAGCAGTACTTC | CASSVAGGSAGEQYF
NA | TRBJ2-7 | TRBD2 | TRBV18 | TGTGCCAGCTCACCCCAGCGGGAACACTACGAGCAGTACTTC | CASSPQREHYEQYF
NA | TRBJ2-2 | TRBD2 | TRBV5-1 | TGCGCCAGCAGCTTTCTCGCGGGGGGCGAGGCCGGGGAGCTGTTTTTT | CASSFLAGGEAGELFF
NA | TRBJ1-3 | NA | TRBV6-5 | TGTGCCAGCAGTTACTCGATACAACAGGGTGGAAACACCATATATTTT | CASSYSIQQGGNTIYF
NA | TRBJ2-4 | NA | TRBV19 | TGTGCCAGTAGTAGTATAGATACCATTCAGTACTTC | CASSSIDTIQYF
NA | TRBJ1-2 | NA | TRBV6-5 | TGTGCCAGCAGGAGGAGGGGGGGCTACTATGGCTACACCTTC | CASRRRGGYYGYTF
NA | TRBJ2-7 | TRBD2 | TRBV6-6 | TGTGCCAGCAGTTCAGGGAGGGTCGCCTACGAGCAGTACTTC | CASSSGRVAYEQYF
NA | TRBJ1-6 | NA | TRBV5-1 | TGCGCCAGCAGCTTGGGCGGGGTTTATAATTCACCCCTCCACTTT | CASSLGGVYNSPLHF
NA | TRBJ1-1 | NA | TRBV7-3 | TGTGCCAGCAGCGCCACCCGGGACTTATCCGAAGCTTTCTTT | CASSATRDLSEAFF
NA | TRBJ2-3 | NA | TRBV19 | TGTGCCAGTAGTATTACGGGTACCACAGATACGCAGTATTTT | CASSITGTTDTQYF
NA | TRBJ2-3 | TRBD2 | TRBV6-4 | TGTGCCAGCAGTGACTCTAGCGGGAGAGATACGCAGTATTTT | CASSDSSGRDTQYF
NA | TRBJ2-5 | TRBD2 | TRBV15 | TGTGCCACCAGCAGAGATGGTTTGGGACTAGCGGGGGAAGAAGAGACCCAGTACTTC | CATSRDGLGLAGEEETQYF
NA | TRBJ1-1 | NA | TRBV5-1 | TGCGCCAGCAGCTTGGAGCTAGGGGCCGAAGCTTTCTTT | CASSLELGAEAFF
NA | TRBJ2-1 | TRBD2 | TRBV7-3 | TGTGCCAGCAGCTTAACGCGGGAGTTCTACAATGAGCAGTTCTTC | CASSLTREFYNEQFF
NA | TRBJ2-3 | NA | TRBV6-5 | TGTGCCAGCAGTTATTCGGTCAATCTTACCCCAGATACGCAGTATTTT | CASSYSVNLTPDTQYF
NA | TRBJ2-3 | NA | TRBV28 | TGTGCCAGCAGTTTGGCTTCCGGGGGCACAGATACGCAGTATTTT | CASSLASGGTDTQYF
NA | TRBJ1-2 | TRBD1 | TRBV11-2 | TGTGCCAGCAGCCCTGGGACAGGGATCTATGGCTACACCTTC | CASSPGTGIYGYTF
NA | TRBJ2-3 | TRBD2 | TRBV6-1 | TGTGCCAGCACCGGAGGGCGGGGGGGCCGAGATACGCAGTATTTT | CASTGGRGGRDTQYF